This entry features one TCR beta chain sequence. No cognate antigen has been identified for it. This may be a read error: a much more frequent sequence differs by one nucleotide. The data originate from a study of tumor-infiltrating lymphocytes in primary liver carcinoma (dated 2017 in TCRdb). About the study as a whole: Of the five patients, three men and two women aged 30 to 69 years, four had hepatocellular carcinoma and one had combined HCC and intrahepatic cholangiocarcinoma. The tumors of the five patients were staged as T1-T3 N0M0, with maximum diameters ranging from about 4.2 to 11 cm. Samples yielded roughly 3.65 to 7.13 million productive TCRbeta reads; read depth did not differ significantly between tissue types. Across five regions of each liver tumor, along with adjacent normal tissue and blood, the study brought together TCRbeta repertoire sequencing, expression microarrays and whole-exome sequencing. A total of around 35 specimens from 5 patients, comprising some 25 tumor regions, 5 adjacent noncancerous liver tissues and 5 peripheral blood samples, were covered by TCRbeta repertoire sequencing. High reproducibility was observed for the technical replicate repertoires, with mean shared-clone rates about 0.92 and correlation coefficients above 0.95. Study-wide findings and limitations: Repertoire overlap was found to be higher between tumor regions (mean roughly 36%) than between tumor-adjacent (17%) or tumor-blood (14%) pairs, consistent with antigen-driven expansion. Because the samples were bulk and unsorted, CD4+ and CD8+ T cell repertoires could not be compared. A significantly larger repertoire fraction was made up by the top 250 clones in tumors than in blood (p = 0.039). Because only the TCR beta chain was sequenced and unpaired alpha chains were not captured, true repertoire diversity is likely underestimated. With just a few patients in the study, the authors point out that the findings should be validated in a larger study.

Using a constant-region primer and ProtoScript II reverse transcriptase, TCRbeta-specific cDNA was reverse-transcribed from around 520 ng total RNA. The TCRbeta libraries were prepared through three rounds of nested multiplex PCR following a slightly modified ARM-PCR procedure. Multiplex TRBV1-TRBV30 forward primers and a Cbeta reverse primer were used in the first two PCR rounds, each of which was run for around 10 cycles. Sample barcodes and Illumina adapters were added in a final 25-cycle PCR using Deep VentR polymerase. Amplicons of 200-500 bp were gel-purified with a QIAquick gel extraction kit before sequencing. The TCRbeta amplicons were sequenced with 250-bp paired-end reads on an Illumina HiSeq 2500. The paper's processing steps were these. To recover full CDR3 sequences, reads were quality-trimmed using Trimmomatic v0.33 and paired reads were then merged using FLASH v1.2.11. V, D and J germline segments were assigned to the rearranged TCRbeta sequences by MiGEC v1.2.1b. VDJtools v1.0.0 computed clonotype statistics and Shannon-Wiener diversity indices. To reduce sampling bias, subsequent analyses other than the diversity analysis used only the 250 most abundant clonotypes in each sample. TCRdb's own reprocessing of the public reads used fastp at Q25 and MiXCR and kept productive beta chains. Entries that share a CDR3 protein sequence are merged under the most common genes and DNA. The authors' filters were not applied to this entry. Present in this sample are about 120,000 distinct CDR3 sequences, 55% to 70% of which were seen just once. 8.1% of the sample lies in the top ten.

Total RNA and DNA were co-extracted without cell sorting from approximately 20-30 mg of bulk tissue using the AllPrep DNA/RNA mini kit. Between November 2015 and 2016, about five patients in China with histopathologically diagnosed primary liver carcinoma had surgical resection. At the time of sampling, the patients were treatment-naive and had chronic HBV infection. Fresh tumor and adjacent tissue pieces were bisected; one half was stored in RNAlater at -80°C, the other sent for histology. The CDR3 goes from the cysteine to the phenylalanine over 15 residues. Of all the DNA, just the CDR3 is kept, 45 bases in frame from base 1. V gives up 5 bases and J gives up 3 bases, and the segment between their germline ends measures 14 bases. CDR1 and CDR2 are drawn from the germline V gene: MDHEN, SYDVKM.

The TCR originated in a woman aged 55-75 years with primary liver carcinoma and hepatitis B virus infection. The receptor chain draws on TRBV28 and TRBJ1-5; a tentative D call is TRBD1 (5 bases match). The sequenced sample was tumor-adjacent normal liver tissue. CDR3 region: CASSRGGRINQPQHF. Read as DNA, the sequence is TGTGCCAGCAGTCGGGGGGGTAGGATCAATCAGCCCCAGCATTTT.